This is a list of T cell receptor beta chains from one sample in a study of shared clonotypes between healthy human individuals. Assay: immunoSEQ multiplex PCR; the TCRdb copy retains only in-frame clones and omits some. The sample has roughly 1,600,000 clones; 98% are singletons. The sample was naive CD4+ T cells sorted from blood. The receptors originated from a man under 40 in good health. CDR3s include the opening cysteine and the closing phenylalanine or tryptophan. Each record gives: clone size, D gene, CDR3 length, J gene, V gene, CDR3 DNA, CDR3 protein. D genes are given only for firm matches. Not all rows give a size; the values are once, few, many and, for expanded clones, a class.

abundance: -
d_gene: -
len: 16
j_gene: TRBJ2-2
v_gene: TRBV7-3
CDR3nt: TGTGCCAGCAGCTTGCTGGGGGCAAAGAACACCGGGGAGCTGTTTTTT
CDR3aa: CASSLLGAKNTGELFF

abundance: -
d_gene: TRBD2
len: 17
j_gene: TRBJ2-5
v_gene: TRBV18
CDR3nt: TGTGCCAGCTCACCAGTCGCGGGAGGGGGGCCCCGTGAGACCCAGTACTTC
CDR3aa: CASSPVAGGGPRETQYF

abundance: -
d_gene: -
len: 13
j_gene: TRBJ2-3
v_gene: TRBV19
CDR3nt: TGTGCCAGTAGACCCTTAGCCACAGATACGCAGTATTTT
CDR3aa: CASRPLATDTQYF

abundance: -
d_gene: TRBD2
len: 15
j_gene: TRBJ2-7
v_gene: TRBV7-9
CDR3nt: TGTGCCAGCAGCCTTGGACTAGGTCTCTCCTACGAGCAGTACTTC
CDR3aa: CASSLGLGLSYEQYF

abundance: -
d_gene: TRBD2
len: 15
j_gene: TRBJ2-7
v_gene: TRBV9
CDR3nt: TGTGCCAGCAGCGTAGCCCCCAGCGGGAGGGACGAGCAGTACTTC
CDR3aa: CASSVAPSGRDEQYF

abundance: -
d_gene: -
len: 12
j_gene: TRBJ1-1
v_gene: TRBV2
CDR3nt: TGTGCCAGCAGTCCAGGGAACACTGAAGCTTTCTTT
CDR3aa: CASSPGNTEAFF

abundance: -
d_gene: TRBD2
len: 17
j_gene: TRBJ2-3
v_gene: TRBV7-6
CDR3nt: TGTGCCAGCAGCCTAGCGGGAGGGCCCTGGAGCACAGATACGCAGTATTTT
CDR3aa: CASSLAGGPWSTDTQYF

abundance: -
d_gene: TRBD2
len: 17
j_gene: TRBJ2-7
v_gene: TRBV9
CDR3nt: TGTGCCAGCAGCCCTGGGACTAGCGGGAGGGCCAGGTACGAGCAGTACTTC
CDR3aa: CASSPGTSGRARYEQYF

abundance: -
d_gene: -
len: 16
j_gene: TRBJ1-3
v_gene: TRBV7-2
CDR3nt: TGTGCCAGCAGCCCAAGGGACCTACTCAAAGGAAACACCATATATTTT
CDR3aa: CASSPRDLLKGNTIYF

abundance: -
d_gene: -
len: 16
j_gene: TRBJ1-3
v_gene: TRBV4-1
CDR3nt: TGCGCCAGCAGCCAAGTCTTTGGGGCATCTGGAAACACCATATATTTT
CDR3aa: CASSQVFGASGNTIYF

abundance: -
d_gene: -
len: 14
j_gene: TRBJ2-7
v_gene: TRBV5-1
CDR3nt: TGCGCCAGCAGCCCTTTGGGGGGTACCTACGAGCAGTACTTC
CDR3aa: CASSPLGGTYEQYF

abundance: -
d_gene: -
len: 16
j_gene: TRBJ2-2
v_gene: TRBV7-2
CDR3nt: TGTGCCAGCAGCCCCCGGGGAAGGGATCCGACCGGGGAGCTGTTTTTT
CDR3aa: CASSPRGRDPTGELFF

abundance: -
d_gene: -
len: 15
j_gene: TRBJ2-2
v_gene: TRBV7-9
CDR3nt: TGTGCCAGCAGCTTAGCGGGAACTAACACCGGGGAGCTGTTTTTT
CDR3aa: CASSLAGTNTGELFF

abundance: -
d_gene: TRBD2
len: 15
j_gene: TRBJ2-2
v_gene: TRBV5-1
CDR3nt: TGCGCCAGCAGCGGGATAGCGGGAAACACCGGGGAGCTGTTTTTT
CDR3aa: CASSGIAGNTGELFF

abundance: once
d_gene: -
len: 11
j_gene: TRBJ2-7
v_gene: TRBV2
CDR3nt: TGTGCCAGCAGTGCGGTCGATGAGCAGTACTTC
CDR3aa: CASSAVDEQYF

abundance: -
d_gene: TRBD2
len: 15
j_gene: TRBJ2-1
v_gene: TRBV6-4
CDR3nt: TGTGCCAGCAGTCCCTCTTTAAGCGGGAACAATGAGCAGTTCTTC
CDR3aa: CASSPSLSGNNEQFF

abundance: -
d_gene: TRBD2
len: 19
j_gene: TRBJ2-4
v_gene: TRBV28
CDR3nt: TGTGCCAGCAGTTTGTCTAGCGGGAGGAGAGGGCAAGCCAAAAACATTCAGTACTTC
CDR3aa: CASSLSSGRRGQAKNIQYF

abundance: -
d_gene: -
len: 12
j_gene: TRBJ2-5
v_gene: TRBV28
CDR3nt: TGTGCCAGCAGTTCGTGGGGGGAGACCCAGTACTTC
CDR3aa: CASSSWGETQYF

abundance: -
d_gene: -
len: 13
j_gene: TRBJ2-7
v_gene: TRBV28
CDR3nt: TGTGCCAGCAGTAGACCGGGACAATACGAGCAGTACTTC
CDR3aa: CASSRPGQYEQYF

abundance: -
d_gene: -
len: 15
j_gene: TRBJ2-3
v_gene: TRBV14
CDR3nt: TGTGCCAGCAGCCTTTTCCGGGTCCCCACAGATACGCAGTATTTT
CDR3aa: CASSLFRVPTDTQYF

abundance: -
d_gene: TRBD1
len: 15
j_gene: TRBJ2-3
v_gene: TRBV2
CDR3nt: TGTGCCAGCAGTCAACAGGGGGTGCCCACGGATACGCAGTATTTT
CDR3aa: CASSQQGVPTDTQYF

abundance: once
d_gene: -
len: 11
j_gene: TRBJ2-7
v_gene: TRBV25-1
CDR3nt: TGTGCCAGCAGTGAGGTCTACGAGCAGTACTTC
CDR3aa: CASSEVYEQYF

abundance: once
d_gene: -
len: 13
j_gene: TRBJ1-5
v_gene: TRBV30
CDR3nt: TGTGCCTGGAGCGAAGGGACTAATCAGCCCCAGCATTTT
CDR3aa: CAWSEGTNQPQHF

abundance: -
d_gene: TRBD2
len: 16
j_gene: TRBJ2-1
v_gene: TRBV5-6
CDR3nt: TGTGCCAGCAGTCCTAAGGCGGGAGCCACCTACAATGAGCAGTTCTTC
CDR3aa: CASSPKAGATYNEQFF

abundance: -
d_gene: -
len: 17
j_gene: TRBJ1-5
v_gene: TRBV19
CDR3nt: TGTGCCAGTAGACCGGATAGGGGACTAGGGGGCAATCAGCCCCAGCATTTT
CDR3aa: CASRPDRGLGGNQPQHF

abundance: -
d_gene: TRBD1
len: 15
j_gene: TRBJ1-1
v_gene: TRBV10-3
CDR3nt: TGTGCCATCAGTGAGTCGAGACAGGGGTGGACTGAAGCTTTCTTT
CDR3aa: CAISESRQGWTEAFF

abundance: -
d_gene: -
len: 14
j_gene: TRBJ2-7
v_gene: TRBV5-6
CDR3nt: TGTGCCAGCAGCGGGGACCCGCGGACCTACGAGCAGTACTTC
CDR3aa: CASSGDPRTYEQYF

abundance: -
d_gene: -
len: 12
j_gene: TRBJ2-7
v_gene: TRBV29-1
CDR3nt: TGCAGCGTTGGGGACCCTGTATACGAGCAGTACTTC
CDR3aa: CSVGDPVYEQYF

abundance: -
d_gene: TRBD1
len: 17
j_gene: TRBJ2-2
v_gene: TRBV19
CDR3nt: TGTGCCAGTACCCCCAGTCCCCCCGACAGGGACACCGGGGAGCTGTTTTTT
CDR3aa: CASTPSPPDRDTGELFF